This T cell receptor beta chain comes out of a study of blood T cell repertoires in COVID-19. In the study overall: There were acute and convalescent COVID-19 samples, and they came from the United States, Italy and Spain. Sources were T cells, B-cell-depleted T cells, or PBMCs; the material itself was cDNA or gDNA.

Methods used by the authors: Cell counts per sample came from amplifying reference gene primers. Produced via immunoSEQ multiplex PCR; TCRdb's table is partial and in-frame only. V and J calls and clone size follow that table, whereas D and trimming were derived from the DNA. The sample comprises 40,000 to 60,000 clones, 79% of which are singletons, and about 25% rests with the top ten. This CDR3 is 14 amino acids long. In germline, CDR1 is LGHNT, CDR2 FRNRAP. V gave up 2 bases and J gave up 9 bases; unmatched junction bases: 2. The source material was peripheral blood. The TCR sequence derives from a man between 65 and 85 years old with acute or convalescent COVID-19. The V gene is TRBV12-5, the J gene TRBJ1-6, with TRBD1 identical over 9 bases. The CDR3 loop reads CASGLTGGGSPLHF. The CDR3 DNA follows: TGTGCTAGTGGTTTGACAGGGGGCGGTTCACCCCTCCACTTT. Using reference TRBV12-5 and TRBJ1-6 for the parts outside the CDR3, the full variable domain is DARVTQTPRHKVTEMGQEVTMRCQPILGHNTVFWYRQTMMQGLELLAYFRNRAPLDDSGMPKDRFSAEMPDATLATLKIQPSEPRDSAVYFCASGLTGGGSPLHFGNGTRLTVT.